A selection of T cell receptor beta chains follows, all from one sample in a study of CD8+ T cells in alopecia areata. The repertoire was sequenced with immunoSEQ multiplex PCR; TCRdb's copy has only in-frame clones and lacks some. The sample lists about 140,000 clones, around 86% occurring once. Sequencing was performed on CD8+ T cells sorted from blood, taken at week 4, from a patient treated with tofacitinib. All receptors come from a human donor with alopecia areata. Both conserved end residues are part of each CDR3. The D gene is left open where the match is weak. The size entry is marked missing in some rows and otherwise reads once, few, many or a size class.

d_gene,j_gene,v_gene,len,abundance,CDR3nt,CDR3aa
TRBD1,TRBJ2-5,TRBV5-1,16,-,TGCGCCAGCAGCTTGGGGACAGGGGCCCGGCAAGAGACCCAGTACTTC,CASSLGTGARQETQYF
-,TRBJ2-5,TRBV11-2,14,-,TGTGCCAGCAGCCAGCTCAGGGTACAAGAGACCCAGTACTTC,CASSQLRVQETQYF
-,TRBJ2-7,TRBV4-1,14,-,TGCGCCAGCAGCCAGTCGGGAAGCTCCTACGAGCAGTACTTC,CASSQSGSSYEQYF
-,TRBJ1-2,TRBV27,13,once,TGTGCCAGCAGTGTCACCAGCACCTATGGCTACACCTTC,CASSVTSTYGYTF
-,TRBJ2-3,TRBV18,12,-,TGTGCCAGCTCAAGGGGCACAGATACGCAGTATTTT,CASSRGTDTQYF
-,TRBJ1-2,TRBV7-6,13,-,TGTGCCAGCAGCTTAGCTGAGGGTTATGGCTACACCTTC,CASSLAEGYGYTF
-,TRBJ2-7,TRBV29-1,11,-,TGCAGCGTTGAAGTGAGATACGAGCAGTACTTC,CSVEVRYEQYF
-,TRBJ1-1,TRBV29-1,14,once,TGCAGCGTTGAAGGGTCGGAAATGAACACTGAAGCTTTCTTT,CSVEGSEMNTEAFF
TRBD1,TRBJ2-7,TRBV10-3,13,few,TGTGCCATCAGTGAGGACAGGGGGATCGAGCAGTACTTC,CAISEDRGIEQYF
-,TRBJ1-4,TRBV29-1,12,-,TGCAGCGTTGGTAGAGATCATGAAAAACTGTTTTTT,CSVGRDHEKLFF
-,TRBJ2-7,TRBV6-5,16,-,TGTGCCAGCAGTTACTCGATTTTGGGAAGCTCCTACGAGCAGTACTTC,CASSYSILGSSYEQYF
-,TRBJ2-2,TRBV7-6,14,-,TGTGCCAGCAGCTTAGACTGGGGCACCGGGGAGCTGTTTTTT,CASSLDWGTGELFF
TRBD1,TRBJ1-1,TRBV27,17,-,TGTGCCAGCAGTTTTGGCACATTTACAGGGGAGAACACTGAAGCTTTCTTT,CASSFGTFTGENTEAFF
TRBD1,TRBJ2-3,TRBV12-5,15,-,TGTGCTAGTGGTTCCCCGGGACAGAGCACAGATACGCAGTATTTT,CASGSPGQSTDTQYF
TRBD2,TRBJ2-7,TRBV2,15,-,TGTGCCAGAGGGGAAAGCGGGGATAGCTCCTACGAGCAGTACTTC,CARGESGDSSYEQYF